These T cell receptor beta chains were read from a single sample in a study of CD4 T cells in relation to SARS-CoV-2 and coronaviruses. Generated by immunoSEQ multiplex PCR, the TCRdb table keeps only in-frame clones and is missing some. The data show about 17,000 clones, roughly 87% seen once. For these TCRs, the target antigens are not known. The sequenced sample was CD4+ T cells from PBMCs, cultured in vitro. The origin of the receptors is a human donor in good health. The CDR3 runs from the conserved cysteine through the conserved F or W. A D gene is named only where the DNA matches it firmly. The listing skips clone size in some rows; elsewhere it reads once, few, many or a size class.

J: TRBJ1-5; V: TRBV12-5; size: once; D: -; DNA: TGTGCTAGTGCCTCGGGCCTACAGAACCAGCCCCAGCATTTT; CDR3: CASASGLQNQPQHF
J: TRBJ2-5; V: TRBV7-2; size: -; D: TRBD1; DNA: TGTGCCAGCAGCCAGTCAGGGGGACCCGTGCAAGAGACCCAGTACTTC; CDR3: CASSQSGGPVQETQYF
J: TRBJ2-7; V: TRBV27; size: -; D: TRBD1; DNA: TGTGCCAGCAGTTTACGGGACAGGGCCACCTACGAGCAGTACTTC; CDR3: CASSLRDRATYEQYF
J: TRBJ1-2; V: TRBV18; size: -; D: -; DNA: TGTGCCAGCTCACCCGTTCCCAACCAGGGCTATGGCTACACCTTC; CDR3: CASSPVPNQGYGYTF
J: TRBJ2-1; V: TRBV29-1; size: -; D: TRBD2; DNA: TGCAGCGTTACTAGCGGCCCCTACAATGAGCAGTTCTTC; CDR3: CSVTSGPYNEQFF
J: TRBJ2-3; V: TRBV3-1/TRBV3-2; size: -; D: -; DNA: TGTGCCAGCAGCCGCCCCGGCGCAGATACGCAGTATTTT; CDR3: CASSRPGADTQYF
J: TRBJ2-5; V: TRBV3-1/TRBV3-2; size: -; D: TRBD2; DNA: TGTGCCAGCAGCTCTCCCACTCGCAGCGGGGTAGGGGAGACCCAGTACTTC; CDR3: CASSSPTRSGVGETQYF
J: TRBJ2-7; V: TRBV6-2/TRBV6-3; size: -; D: TRBD1; DNA: TGTGCCAGCAGTACAGGGGCGAGCGAGCAGTACTTC; CDR3: CASSTGASEQYF
J: TRBJ1-1; V: TRBV20-1; size: -; D: -; DNA: TGCAGTGCGGAGGAGAACACTGAAGCTTTCTTT; CDR3: CSAEENTEAFF
J: TRBJ2-7; V: TRBV7-3; size: -; D: -; DNA: TGTGCCAGCAGCTTAAGGGGGGGGGCGCGGTCGGACGAGCAGTACTTC; CDR3: CASSLRGGARSDEQYF
J: TRBJ1-5; V: TRBV6-5; size: -; D: TRBD1; DNA: TGTGCCAGCAAACCCGGGACAGGCAATCAGCCCCAGCATTTT; CDR3: CASKPGTGNQPQHF
J: TRBJ2-7; V: TRBV21-1; size: -; D: -; DNA: TGTGCCAGCACCCCTCGTGCGGGTGAGCAGTACTTC; CDR3: CASTPRAGEQYF
J: TRBJ2-1; V: TRBV10-2; size: -; D: TRBD2; DNA: TGCGCCAGCATCCCAGGGACTAGGAATGAGCAGTTCTTC; CDR3: CASIPGTRNEQFF
J: TRBJ1-2; V: TRBV12-3/TRBV12-4; size: -; D: -; DNA: TGTGCCAGCAGTTTTACGGCTAACTATGGCTACACCTTC; CDR3: CASSFTANYGYTF
J: TRBJ2-2; V: TRBV3-1/TRBV3-2; size: few; D: -; DNA: TGTGCCAGTCTCCCGGGACTGGGGAACACCGGGGAGCTGTTTTTT; CDR3: CASLPGLGNTGELFF
J: TRBJ2-2; V: TRBV19; size: -; D: -; DNA: TGTGCCAGTACTCAAGACGGGGTCACCGGGGAGCTGTTTTTT; CDR3: CASTQDGVTGELFF
J: TRBJ1-3; V: TRBV28; size: -; D: TRBD1; DNA: TGTGCCAGCACCCCGTGGACAGGAGACTCTGGAAACACCATATATTTT; CDR3: CASTPWTGDSGNTIYF
J: TRBJ2-3; V: TRBV7-2; size: -; D: TRBD2; DNA: TGTGCCAGCAGCCCCTCGGCGGGAGACTCGTCCCATACGCAGTATTTT; CDR3: CASSPSAGDSSHTQYF
J: TRBJ2-2; V: TRBV29-1; size: -; D: -; DNA: TGCAGCGCCGGGAGCTCCGCCGGGGAGCTGTTTTTT; CDR3: CSAGSSAGELFF
J: TRBJ1-2; V: TRBV5-1; size: -; D: -; DNA: TGCGCCAGCGGCCGTACGGGTGGTCTAGGGGGCTACACCTTC; CDR3: CASGRTGGLGGYTF
J: TRBJ1-1; V: TRBV7-8; size: large; D: -; DNA: TGTGCCAGCAGTCCCAGGGAGGGGAACACTGAAGCTTTCTTT; CDR3: CASSPREGNTEAFF
J: TRBJ1-5; V: TRBV7-9; size: -; D: -; DNA: TGTGCCAGCAGCTTAGCGTCGGGGCAGGGGATCAATCAGCCCCAGCATTTT; CDR3: CASSLASGQGINQPQHF
J: TRBJ2-7; V: TRBV5-1; size: -; D: TRBD1; DNA: TGCGCCAGCAGCTTGCTGGGACAGGGTACCCACGAGCAGTACTTC; CDR3: CASSLLGQGTHEQYF
J: TRBJ2-5; V: TRBV29-1; size: -; D: TRBD2; DNA: TGCAGCGTTGATGGGTCCGGGGGGGCCCTGGAGACCCAGTACTTC; CDR3: CSVDGSGGALETQYF
J: TRBJ2-5; V: TRBV9; size: -; D: TRBD1; DNA: TGTGCCAGCAGCGTAACTCCCGCCGCAGACAGGGCTGAGACCCAGTACTTC; CDR3: CASSVTPAADRAETQYF
J: TRBJ2-1; V: TRBV2; size: -; D: TRBD2; DNA: TGTGCCAGCGTAGTAGCGGGAGTGGATGAGCAGTTCTTC; CDR3: CASVVAGVDEQFF
J: TRBJ2-3; V: TRBV3-1/TRBV3-2; size: once; D: -; DNA: TGTGCCAGCAGCCATACGGGGCTAGACCTCACAGATACGCAGTATTTT; CDR3: CASSHTGLDLTDTQYF
J: TRBJ1-2; V: TRBV5-4; size: -; D: -; DNA: TGTGCCAGCAGCTTGGGGGGACGACAGTATGGCTACACCTTC; CDR3: CASSLGGRQYGYTF
J: TRBJ1-3; V: TRBV11-2; size: once; D: -; DNA: TGTGCCAGCAGCTTAGACGCAACAGGGTATAGCTCTGGAAACACCATATATTTT; CDR3: CASSLDATGYSSGNTIYF
J: TRBJ2-5; V: TRBV6-2/TRBV6-3; size: -; D: TRBD2; DNA: TGTGCCAGCAGTTGGGGAGGGAAGACCCAGTACTTC; CDR3: CASSWGGKTQYF
J: TRBJ2-1; V: TRBV24-1; size: -; D: -; DNA: TGTGCCACCAGTGATTTGCTATTCGGGACACTTTACAATGAGCAGTTCTTC; CDR3: CATSDLLFGTLYNEQFF
J: TRBJ2-2; V: TRBV5-4; size: -; D: -; DNA: TGTGCCAGCAGCTTCGACAGCGGCGGGGAGCTGTTTTTT; CDR3: CASSFDSGGELFF
J: TRBJ1-2; V: TRBV2; size: -; D: TRBD1; DNA: TGTGCCAGCAGTGAAATCAGGGGGAAAGGCTACACCTTC; CDR3: CASSEIRGKGYTF
J: TRBJ2-1; V: TRBV7-9; size: few; D: -; DNA: TGTGCCAGCAGCCGGCGAAAATCCTCCTACAATGAGCAGTTCTTC; CDR3: CASSRRKSSYNEQFF
J: TRBJ2-7; V: TRBV2; size: -; D: -; DNA: TGTGCCAGCAGTGAGGGTAATTCCTACGAGCAGTACTTC; CDR3: CASSEGNSYEQYF
J: TRBJ1-3; V: TRBV6-5; size: -; D: TRBD1; DNA: TGTGCCAGCAGCGGTACAGGGGACGGAAACACCATATATTTT; CDR3: CASSGTGDGNTIYF
J: TRBJ2-5; V: TRBV6-5; size: -; D: -; DNA: TGTGCCAGCAGAAACAGGGTTGGGACCCAGTACTTC; CDR3: CASRNRVGTQYF
J: TRBJ1-1; V: TRBV9; size: once; D: TRBD1; DNA: TGTGCCAGCAGCTTTAGCCGGACAGGGTCGGTCACTGAAGCTTTCTTT; CDR3: CASSFSRTGSVTEAFF
J: TRBJ2-1; V: TRBV6-5; size: -; D: -; DNA: TGTGCCAGCAGTTCCAACGCTGCCTACAATGAGCAGTTCTTC; CDR3: CASSSNAAYNEQFF
J: TRBJ1-6; V: TRBV2; size: -; D: -; DNA: TGTGCCAGCGAGGGTGGGACCTATAATTCACCCCTCCACTTT; CDR3: CASEGGTYNSPLHF
J: TRBJ1-1; V: TRBV6-5; size: -; D: -; DNA: TGTGCCAGCAGTTACCGCGGGGGCTGGGTCACTGAAGCTTTCTTT; CDR3: CASSYRGGWVTEAFF
J: TRBJ2-1; V: TRBV19; size: medium-sized; D: TRBD1; DNA: TGTGCCACGACCGGGACAGGGGTCAATGAGCAGTTCTTC; CDR3: CATTGTGVNEQFF
J: TRBJ2-5; V: TRBV5-1; size: -; D: TRBD1; DNA: TGCGCCAGCAGCGATCGACAGGGAATGGGGGAGACCCAGTACTTC; CDR3: CASSDRQGMGETQYF
J: TRBJ2-3; V: TRBV14; size: -; D: -; DNA: TGTGCCAGCAGCCAAGATTTGGGGGATGGGGGCACAGATACGCAGTATTTT; CDR3: CASSQDLGDGGTDTQYF